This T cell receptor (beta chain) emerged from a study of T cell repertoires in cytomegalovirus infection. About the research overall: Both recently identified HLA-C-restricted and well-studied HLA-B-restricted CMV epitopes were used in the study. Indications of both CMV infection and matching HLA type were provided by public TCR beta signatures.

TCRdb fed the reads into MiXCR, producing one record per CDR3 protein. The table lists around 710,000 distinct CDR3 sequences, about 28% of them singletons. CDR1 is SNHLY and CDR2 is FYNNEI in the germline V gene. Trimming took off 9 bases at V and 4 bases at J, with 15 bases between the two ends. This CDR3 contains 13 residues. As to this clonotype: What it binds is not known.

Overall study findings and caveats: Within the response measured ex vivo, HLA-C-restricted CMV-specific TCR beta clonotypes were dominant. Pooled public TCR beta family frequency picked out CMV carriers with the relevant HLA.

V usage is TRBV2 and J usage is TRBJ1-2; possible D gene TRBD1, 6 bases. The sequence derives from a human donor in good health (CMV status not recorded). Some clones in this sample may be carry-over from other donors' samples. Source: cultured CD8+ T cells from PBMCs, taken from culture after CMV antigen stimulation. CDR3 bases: TGTGCCAGGGGCAGGACAGATCCCTATGGCTACACCTTC. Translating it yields CARGRTDPYGYTF.